This T cell receptor beta chain was recovered during a study of cytomegalovirus exposure and HLA in healthy donors. Per germline, CDR1 KGHSH and CDR2 LQKENI. The CDR3 totals 14 residues. V was shortened by 1 base and J by 8 bases, with 12 bases between the two germline ends. In the PCR, 60 Vbeta and 13 Jbeta primers were used. Sequencing was performed with immunoSEQ multiplex PCR; in TCRdb, only in-frame clones are kept and a portion is missing. The table counts tens of thousands of clones; more than 0.45% lies in the top ten. Sequencing was done on a sample of PBMCs. The source of this sequence is a man aged 50-59 years in good health and CMV-seronegative. The V and J genes are TRBV18 and TRBJ2-1; D call uncertain. Here the CDR3 DNA reads TGTGCCAGCTCACCACTGCAGGTTATGTATGAGCAGTTCTTC. Protein sequence: CASSPLQVMYEQFF.